Below are 25 T cell receptor beta chains sequenced from a single sample in a study of cytomegalovirus exposure and HLA in healthy donors. Both 60 Vbeta primers and 13 Jbeta primers went into the PCR. Assay used: immunoSEQ multiplex PCR; TCRdb lists only in-frame clones, some missing. Seen here are approximately 140,000 clones, under 90% observed once, and the top ten hold approximately 2.3%. The source material was PBMCs. Receptor source: a male donor in good health and CMV-seronegative.

The chain employs TRBV5-1 and TRBJ1-1; 8 positions agree with TRBD1. Germline CDR1 is SGHRS and CDR2 is YFSETQ. Unmatched junction bases numbered 8, after V lost 4 bases and J lost 3 bases. The CDR3 is 15 residues long. The CDR3 DNA is TGCGCCAGCAGCGCGTTAGGACAGGGACACACTGAAGCTTTCTTT. This translates into CASSALGQGHTEAFF.

V usage is TRBV7-8 and J usage is TRBJ1-2; D call uncertain. Germline lookup yields CDR1 SGHVS and CDR2 FQNEAQ. This CDR3 is 15 amino acids long. Between the trimmed V and J ends, which lost 0 bases and 2 bases, there was a span of 10 bases. CDR3 protein: CASSLALGLNYGYTF. The CDR3 DNA follows: TGTGCCAGCAGCTTAGCCTTAGGACTAAACTATGGCTACACCTTC. Supplemented by reference TRBV7-8 and TRBJ1-2, the full variable domain reads GAGVSQSPRYKVAKRGQDVALRCDPISGHVSLFWYQQALGQGPEFLTYFQNEAQLDKSGLPSDRFFAERPEGSVSTLKIQRTQQEDSAVYLCASSLALGLNYGYTFGSGTRLTVV.

V and J are TRBV5-1 and TRBJ2-4; D call uncertain. V was cut by 5 bases and J by 0 bases, with 12 bases left in between. The CDR3 spans 15 residues. Germline V gene sequence: CDR1 SGHRS, CDR2 YFSETQ. The CDR3: CASRSVYLAKNIQYF. Written as DNA, the CDR3 is TGCGCCAGCAGGTCAGTGTACCTAGCCAAAAACATTCAGTACTTC. Full variable domain (rest looked up from reference TRBV5-1 and TRBJ2-4): KAGVTQTPRYLIKTRGQQVTLSCSPISGHRSVSWYQQTPGQGLQFLFEYFSETQRNKGNFPGRFSGRQFSNSRSEMNVSTLELGDSALYLCASRSVYLAKNIQYFGAGTRLSVL.

Points on this clone: Other nucleotide sequences from this sample produce the same CDR3. The chain combines TRBV5-7 with TRBJ1-2; 8 positions match TRBD1. TRBV5-7 has ORF status, its function being uncertain. The CDR3 spans 18 residues. Losses at the gene ends were 0 bases for V and 5 bases for J; bases not matched to a gene: 15. CDR3: CASSLGITRGLQDYGYTF. The DNA of the CDR3 is TGTGCCAGCAGCTTGGGGATAACCAGGGGGCTTCAAGATTATGGCTACACCTTC.

The chain is built from TRBV7-9 and TRBJ2-7; tentatively, D is TRBD1 (5 bases). CDR3 length: 15 residues. V shed 1 base and J shed 5 bases, with 15 bases lying between them. The germline CDR1 and CDR2 sequences are SEHNR and FQNEAQ (reference sequence). The CDR3 DNA reads as TGTGCCAGCAGCTTAGGGCAGGGCATCGCTGACGAGCAGTACTTC. As protein: CASSLGQGIADEQYF.

CDR3 sequence reads: CASRRRGDSYEQYF. The CDR3 DNA follows: TGCGCCAGCCGACGTCGCGGGGACTCCTACGAGCAGTACTTC. The rearrangement joins TRBV4-1 to TRBJ2-7; tentatively, D is TRBD2 (6 bases). Germline V gives CDR1 MGHRA, CDR2 YSYEKL. The CDR3 is made up of 14 amino acids. Trimming shortened V by 8 bases and J by 0 bases, and 14 bases separated the two germline ends.

The chain joins TRBV2 to TRBJ2-3, with TRBD2 matching 10 bases. V lost 2 bases and J lost 2; bases outside the gene matches: 4. The CDR3 contains 16 residues. Germline CDR1 reads SNHLY; CDR2 reads FYNNEI. The CDR3: CASSETLAGATDTQYF. DNA for the CDR3: TGTGCCAGCAGTGAAACTCTAGCGGGGGCCACAGATACGCAGTATTTT.

CDR3 in amino acids: CASSELGGTGELFF. CDR3 DNA: TGTGCCAGCAGTGAATTGGGGGGCACCGGGGAGCTGTTTTTT. V is TRBV25-1 and J is TRBJ2-2; D may be TRBD2 (6 bases). The V and J ends lost 1 base and 4 bases respectively, with 7 bases between them. CDR1 MGHDK and CDR2 SYGVNS come from the germline V gene. The CDR3 loop spans 14 amino acids.

DNA for the CDR3: TGTGCCAGCAGCTCGGCGGGACAGATATACAATGAGCAGTTCTTC. Amino acids: CASSSAGQIYNEQFF. This sequence joins TRBV5-4 and TRBJ2-1; tentatively, D is TRBD1 (7 bases). Germline values: CDR1 SGHNT, CDR2 YYREEE (reference sequence). V lost 3 bases, J lost 4 bases, and 14 bases lay in between. The CDR3 spans 15 residues.

The gene calls are TRBV2 and TRBJ2-5; 9 nucleotides match TRBD2. CDR3 length: 15 residues. Germline assignment: CDR1 SNHLY and CDR2 FYNNEI. V was clipped by 6 bases and J by 1 base; unmatched bases: 6. The CDR3 spells CASSLLAGSQETQYF. The CDR3 DNA reads as TGTGCCAGCAGCCTTCTAGCGGGGTCCCAAGAGACCCAGTACTTC.

This chain uses TRBV15 with TRBJ1-2; the match to TRBD1 covers 11 bases. CDR1 and CDR2 (germline): LNHNV, YYDKDF (reference sequence). Trimming at V came to 3 bases and at J to 7 bases, leaving 7 bases not matched to a gene. CDR3 length: 15 residues. This CDR3 is CATSSYTGQGAGYTF. The DNA of the CDR3 is TGTGCCACCAGCAGCTATACCGGACAGGGGGCTGGCTACACCTTC. Supplemented by reference TRBV15 and TRBJ1-2, the full variable domain reads DAMVIQNPRYQVTQFGKPVTLSCSQTLNHNVMYWYQQKSSQAPKLLFHYYDKDFNNEADTPDNFQSRRPNTSFCFLDIRSPGLGDTAMYLCATSSYTGQGAGYTFGSGTRLTVV.

The chain employs TRBV5-6 and TRBJ2-7, with unresolved D. The CDR3 runs 13 residues. Germline-derived CDR1 and CDR2 are SGHDT and YYEEEE. Trimming removed 4 bases at V and 0 bases at J, with 8 bases between. CDR3 region: CASSHLGSYEQYF. CDR3 DNA sequence: TGTGCCAGCAGCCACCTCGGCTCCTACGAGCAGTACTTC.

The rearrangement joins TRBV5-6 to TRBJ1-4; D ambiguous. The CDR3 is 13 residues long. Germline assignment: CDR1 SGHDT and CDR2 YYEEEE. V was cut by 1 base and J by 6 bases, with 7 bases left in between. The CDR3 is CASSLYTHEKLFF. As DNA, the CDR3 is TGTGCCAGCAGCTTGTATACTCATGAAAAACTGTTTTTT. Using reference TRBV5-6 and TRBJ1-4 for the parts outside the CDR3, the full variable domain is DAGVTQSPTHLIKTRGQQVTLRCSPKSGHDTVSWYQQALGQGPQFIFQYYEEEERQRGNFPDRFSGHQFPNYSSELNVNALLLGDSALYLCASSLYTHEKLFFGSGTQLSVL.

This chain links TRBV4-3 with TRBJ2-1; TRBD2 aligns across 8 bases. The V gene's germline CDR1 is LGHNA and CDR2 YSLEER. The CDR3 length is 19 residues. V trimming: 0 bases; J trimming: 5 bases; junction bases outside the gene matches: 15. The CDR3 sequence is CASSQDPLSGLAGHNEQFF. CDR3 sequence (DNA): TGCGCCAGCAGCCAAGATCCCCTGTCAGGACTAGCAGGACACAATGAGCAGTTCTTC.

This clone was seen only a few times. CDR3 loop: CASRVAGSTDTQYF. The CDR3 DNA reads as TGCGCCAGCAGAGTAGCGGGTAGCACAGATACGCAGTATTTT. The chain recombines TRBV5-1 with TRBJ2-3, with TRBD2 identical over 7 bases. The germline gives CDR1 SGHRS, CDR2 YFSETQ. This CDR3 has 14 residues. V shed 5 bases, J shed 0 bases, and the junction held 3 bases outside the gene matches. Drawing the rest from reference TRBV5-1 and TRBJ2-3, the complete variable domain is KAGVTQTPRYLIKTRGQQVTLSCSPISGHRSVSWYQQTPGQGLQFLFEYFSETQRNKGNFPGRFSGRQFSNSRSEMNVSTLELGDSALYLCASRVAGSTDTQYFGPGTRLTVL.

This chain joins TRBV5-5 and TRBJ1-4; TRBD1 aligns across 10 bases. This CDR3 contains 16 residues. Trimming cost V 2 bases and J 6 bases; bases outside gene matches: 7. Germline V gene sequence: CDR1 SGHKS, CDR2 YYEKEE (reference sequence). The CDR3 is CASSFAGDRGYEKLFF. The CDR3 DNA follows: TGTGCCAGCAGCTTTGCCGGGGACAGGGGCTATGAAAAACTGTTTTTT.

The J gene is TRBJ2-1, the V gene TRBV15; unclear D gene. Per the germline V gene, CDR1 is LNHNV and CDR2 is YYDKDF (reference sequence). This CDR3 contains 12 residues. Trimming shortened V by 2 bases and J by 6 bases, and 5 bases separated the two germline ends. The CDR3 reads CATSRPSNEQFF. The CDR3 bases are TGTGCCACCAGCAGACCTTCCAATGAGCAGTTCTTC.

The gene calls are TRBV9 and TRBJ1-3; 7 bases fit TRBD1. Looked up from germline, CDR1 is SGDLS and CDR2 is YYNGEE. The CDR3 totals 16 residues. V was clipped by 2 bases and J by 2 bases; unmatched bases: 7. The CDR3 sequence: CASSVRGDRAGNTIYF. CDR3 nucleotides: TGTGCCAGCAGCGTTAGGGGCGACAGGGCTGGAAACACCATATATTTT.

The chain is built from TRBV19 and TRBJ2-7; a possible D gene is TRBD2 (6 bases). Germline V lookup: CDR1 LNHDA, CDR2 SQIVND (reference sequence). Deletions cut 4 bases from V and 3 bases from J, with 10 bases between. This CDR3 has 13 amino acids. CDR3 bases: TGTGCCAGTAGTAGCCCCGGGGGCTACGAGCAGTACTTC. Residues: CASSSPGGYEQYF.

This clone was recorded once. This chain uses TRBV5-6 with TRBJ1-2; 9 bases map to TRBD1. Germline trimming cut 0 bases from V and 8 bases from J; bases unmatched to any gene: 11. Per germline, CDR1 SGHDT and CDR2 YYEEEE. There are 16 residues in the CDR3. CDR3 region: CASSLGQGERTWGYTF. The CDR3 DNA reads TGTGCCAGCAGCTTGGGACAGGGGGAACGTACGTGGGGCTACACCTTC.

V is TRBV4-2 and J is TRBJ2-7; 13 bases line up with TRBD2. Losses at the gene ends were 5 bases for V and 6 bases for J; bases not matched to a gene: 4. Germline V gene lookup returns CDR1 LGHNA and CDR2 YNFKEQ. This CDR3 region has 14 residues. CDR3 sequence reads: CASSARLAGGEQYF. In DNA, the CDR3 is TGTGCCAGCAGCGCCCGACTAGCGGGAGGCGAGCAGTACTTC.

The rearrangement uses TRBV2 and TRBJ2-1, with 7 bases that match TRBD1. Per the germline V gene, CDR1 is SNHLY and CDR2 is FYNNEI. This CDR3 spans 14 amino acids. Trimming cost V 7 bases and J 9 bases; bases outside gene matches: 12. CDR3 coding DNA: TGTGCCAGCAAGGGGTCGGAAGGGGGCTTTGAGCAGTTCTTC. Its translation: CASKGSEGGFEQFF. Filled out from reference TRBV2 and TRBJ2-1, the complete variable domain reads EPEVTQTPSHQVTQMGQEVILRCVPISNHLYFYWYRQILGQKVEFLVSFYNNEISEKSEIFDDQFSVERPDGSNFTLKIRSTKLEDSAMYFCASKGSEGGFEQFFGPGTRLTVL.

The V gene is TRBV29-1, the J gene TRBJ2-5; 13 bases align to TRBD2. The end of the DNA aligns better with TRBJ2-7, so the J call may be wrong. CDR1 and CDR2 from the germline V gene are SQVTM and ANQGSEA. CDR3 size: 14 residues. The CDR3 DNA reads as TGCAGCGTTGGGGGGACTAGCGGGAACAACGAGCAGTACTTC. Amino acid sequence: CSVGGTSGNNEQYF.

V is TRBV5-1 and J is TRBJ1-2; D may be TRBD1 (5 bases). V lost 4 bases, J lost 4 bases, and 8 bases lay in between. This CDR3 is 12 amino acids long. CDR1 is SGHRS, CDR2 YFSETQ, per germline. CDR3 loop: CASSPDSYGYTF. For the CDR3, the DNA is TGCGCCAGCAGCCCCGACAGCTATGGCTACACCTTC.

The chain joins TRBV6-5 to TRBJ2-7; D ambiguous. V lost 2 bases, J lost 5 bases, and 4 bases lay in between. Germline V gene lookup returns CDR1 MNHEY and CDR2 SVGAGI. There are 11 residues in the CDR3. The CDR3 nucleotides read TGTGCCAGCAGTTACCGGGACGAGCAGTACTTC. It encodes CASSYRDEQYF.